The 21 T cell receptor beta chains below come from one sample, sequenced in a study of pediatric ulcerative colitis. During colonoscopy, one to two rectal pinch biopsies were collected. Only in-frame clones appear in the TCRdb table, and some are missing; sequencing was by immunoSEQ multiplex PCR. The sample contains tens of thousands of clones, around 80% of which appear only once. The material sequenced was gut tissue. The receptor set was obtained from a boy between 10 and 17 years old with mild ulcerative colitis.

This chain joins TRBV20-1 and TRBJ2-7, with a possible D match to TRBD2 (5 bases). The CDR3 covers 11 residues. Germline V CDR1 and CDR2: DFQATT, SNEGSKA (reference sequence). Trimming left V 6 bases short and J 3 bases short, with 9 bases between. The DNA of the CDR3 is TGCAGTGCCGCTGCGGGCTACGAGCAGTACTTC. This gives the protein CSAAAGYEQYF.

The CDR3 protein is CASSKVAGQSNEKLFF. DNA of the CDR3: TGCGCCAGCAGCAAAGTAGCAGGGCAATCTAATGAAAAACTGTTTTTT. J is TRBJ1-4 and V is TRBV4-1; tentative D call: TRBD1 (5 bases). Germline V gives CDR1 MGHRA, CDR2 YSYEKL. With 5 bases removed from V and 3 bases from J, the gap between germline ends came to 16 bases. CDR3 length: 16 amino acids.

The V and J genes are TRBV19 and TRBJ1-2, with 8 bases fitting TRBD1. Looked up from germline, CDR1 is LNHDA and CDR2 is SQIVND (reference sequence). The CDR3 runs 13 residues. V was pared by 10 bases and J by 5 bases, with 9 bases of the junction left unmatched. The CDR3 reads CATKQGGMYGYTF. The CDR3 DNA reads as TGTGCCACCAAACAGGGGGGCATGTATGGCTACACCTTC.

The V call is TRBV6-1, the J call TRBJ1-2, with 7 bases identical to TRBD1. V dropped 5 bases and J dropped 5; count of bases not matched to a gene: 5. CDR3 length: 13 residues. CDR1 is MNHNS, CDR2 SASEGT, per germline. CDR3 protein: CASSSPQGYGYTF. CDR3 sequence (DNA): TGTGCCAGCAGTAGTCCACAGGGGTATGGCTACACCTTC.

The chain couples TRBV5-6 to TRBJ2-1; D is unresolved. The V end lost 0 bases, the J end lost 4 bases, and 8 bases lay between the germline ends. Germline assignment: CDR1 SGHDT and CDR2 YYEEEE. There are 14 residues in the CDR3. The CDR3, as DNA: TGTGCCAGCAGCTTGGGGCAGCTGTACAATGAGCAGTTCTTC. Its translation is CASSLGQLYNEQFF. Together with reference TRBV5-6 and TRBJ2-1, the CDR3 gives the full variable domain: DAGVTQSPTHLIKTRGQQVTLRCSPKSGHDTVSWYQQALGQGPQFIFQYYEEEERQRGNFPDRFSGHQFPNYSSELNVNALLLGDSALYLCASSLGQLYNEQFFGPGTRLTVL.

This clone was seen a single time. The chain couples TRBV29-1 to TRBJ1-3; D ambiguous. This CDR3 has 15 residues. V was trimmed by 1 base and J by 0 bases, leaving 10 bases between them. CDR1 and CDR2 from the germline V gene are SQVTM and ANQGSEA. The CDR3 region has the DNA TGCAGCGTTGAAGGTGCACGGAACTCTGGAAACACCATATATTTT. Protein: CSVEGARNSGNTIYF.

V usage is TRBV19 and J usage is TRBJ2-5, with D possibly matching TRBD1 (6 bases). Germline CDR1 reads LNHDA; CDR2 reads SQIVND (reference sequence). Trimming pared 9 bases from V and 0 bases from J, leaving 14 bases between. This CDR3 region has 14 residues. As DNA, the CDR3 is TGTGCCAGGGTGGACAGTTCGTACCAAGAGACCCAGTACTTC. This codes for CARVDSSYQETQYF.

The chain combines TRBV7-3 with TRBJ2-1, with TRBD2 matching 7 bases. With V trimmed by 3 bases and J by 4 bases, 6 bases remained unmatched. Germline lookup yields CDR1 SGHTA and CDR2 FQGTGA. The CDR3 length is 15 residues. The CDR3 here is CASSFRGDGYNEQFF. DNA for the CDR3: TGTGCCAGCAGCTTCCGGGGGGATGGATACAATGAGCAGTTCTTC. The full variable domain, in which reference TRBV7-3 and TRBJ2-1 provide the parts outside the CDR3, is GAGVSQTPSNKVTEKGKYVELRCDPISGHTALYWYRQSLGQGPEFLIYFQGTGAADDSGLPNDRFFAVRPEGSVSTLKIQRTERGDSAVYLCASSFRGDGYNEQFFGPGTRLTVL.

CDR3 sequence reads: CASSAVSYGYTF. In DNA form, the CDR3 reads TGTGCCAGCAGTGCCGTTTCCTATGGCTACACCTTC. This chain joins TRBV9 and TRBJ1-2; D is ambiguous. Germline loops: CDR1 SGDLS, CDR2 YYNGEE. CDR3 size: 12 residues. V was pared by 5 bases and J by 4 bases, with 9 bases between.

The chain links TRBV2 to TRBJ2-7; 11 bases align to TRBD1. CDR1 and CDR2 from the germline V gene are SNHLY and FYNNEI. Trimming removed 5 bases from V and 6 bases from J; junction bases left unmatched: 3. This CDR3 region has 13 residues. CDR3: CASSKGTGGEQYF. In DNA, the CDR3 is TGTGCCAGCAGTAAAGGGACAGGGGGCGAGCAGTACTTC.

The chain links TRBV5-4 to TRBJ1-2, with D tentatively TRBD1 (5 bases). The V gene lost 6 bases and the J gene lost 7 bases, with 19 bases spanning the gap. Germline values: CDR1 SGHNT, CDR2 YYREEE (reference sequence). This CDR3 region has 14 residues. The CDR3 region has the DNA TGTGCCAGCAACAACCTCGCCAGGGAAGGTGGCTACACCTTC. The encoded protein is CASNNLAREGGYTF.

This clone was counted only a few times. The V and J genes are TRBV19 and TRBJ1-5; D gene unclear. Germline V lookup: CDR1 LNHDA, CDR2 SQIVND (reference sequence). CDR3 length: 12 amino acids. Trimming stripped 3 bases from V and 4 bases from J, with 4 bases between. The CDR3 nucleotides are TGTGCCAGTAGTATGACGAATCAGCCCCAGCATTTT. Translation: CASSMTNQPQHF. Based on the CDR3 plus reference TRBV19 and TRBJ1-5, the full variable domain is DGGITQSPKYLFRKEGQNVTLSCEQNLNHDAMYWYRQDPGQGLRLIYYSQIVNDFQKGDIAEGYSVSREKKESFPLTVTSAQKNPTAFYLCASSMTNQPQHFGDGTRLSIL.

J is TRBJ2-7 and V is TRBV11-2, with D possibly being TRBD2 (6 bases). Between the trimmed V and J ends, which lost 1 base and 2 bases, there was a span of 18 bases. The germline V gene has CDR1 SGHAT and CDR2 FQNNGV. The CDR3 spans 17 residues. The DNA for the CDR3 is TGTGCCAGCAGCTTAGGGTTGAGCTGGGGGGAGACCTACGAGCAGTACTTC. Translation: CASSLGLSWGETYEQYF.

The chain joins TRBV9 to TRBJ2-7; 8 bases are shared with TRBD2. This CDR3 comprises 15 residues. Germline CDR1 is SGDLS and CDR2 is YYNGEE. V lost 3 bases and J lost 3; bases outside the gene matches: 8. CDR3 protein: CASSASGGQFYEQYF. CDR3 bases: TGTGCCAGCAGCGCGAGCGGGGGCCAGTTCTACGAGCAGTACTTC.

CDR3 sequence (DNA): TGTGCCAGCAGTTACTCAAGCGGGATCCTCAATCAGCCCCAGCATTTT. Protein sequence: CASSYSSGILNQPQHF. The rearrangement uses TRBV6-6 and TRBJ1-5; no reliable D call. CDR1 is MNHNY, CDR2 SVGAGI, per germline (reference sequence). This CDR3 has 16 residues. The ends were cut back, 0 bases at V and 3 bases at J, with 12 bases in the middle.

Only one count was recorded for this clone. The chain couples TRBV5-6 to TRBJ1-2; no reliable D call. The CDR3 loop spans 13 amino acids. Germline V gives CDR1 SGHDT, CDR2 YYEEEE. Trimming stripped 4 bases from V and 3 bases from J, with 10 bases between. This chain's CDR3 is CASSNKGDYGYTF. The CDR3, as DNA: TGTGCCAGCAGCAATAAGGGTGACTATGGCTACACCTTC.

The chain recombines TRBV4-2 with TRBJ1-1, with 7 nucleotides matching TRBD1. CDR1 LGHNA and CDR2 YNFKEQ come from the germline V gene. V lost 0 bases to trimming and J lost 3 bases; unmatched junction nucleotides: 4. The CDR3 is made up of 15 amino acids. The CDR3 region is CASSQEPGGYTEAFF. For the CDR3, the DNA is TGTGCCAGCAGCCAAGAGCCAGGGGGATACACTGAAGCTTTCTTT.

V and J are TRBV30 and TRBJ2-5; D gene unclear. V lost 2 bases and J 5 bases, leaving 6 bases between the germline ends. Germline assignment: CDR1 GTSNPN and CDR2 SVGIG (reference sequence). The CDR3 consists of 11 residues. The CDR3 spells CAWSSVETQYF. CDR3 coding DNA: TGTGCCTGGAGTTCCGTGGAGACCCAGTACTTC.

This clone was observed a single time. The chain employs TRBV7-9 and TRBJ2-5, with 7 bases aligning to TRBD1. The CDR3 runs to 15 residues. Unmatched junction bases numbered 5, after V lost 3 bases and J lost 1 base. Germline CDR1 SEHNR, CDR2 FQNEAQ (reference sequence). In nucleotides, the CDR3 is TGTGCCAGCAGCTTGAAACGGGACAGCCAAGAGACCCAGTACTTC. The encoded protein is CASSLKRDSQETQYF.

The chain couples TRBV5-4 to TRBJ2-5; TRBD2 aligns across 11 bases. The V segment lost 4 bases and the J segment 4 bases; nucleotides outside the gene matches: 6. CDR1 is SGHNT and CDR2 is YYREEE in the germline V gene (reference sequence). The CDR3 covers 15 residues. This CDR3 is CASSPVGLAAETQYF. The CDR3 nucleotides read TGTGCCAGCAGCCCGGTGGGACTAGCGGCAGAGACCCAGTACTTC.

CDR3: CSVDCDRGSPERGNTEAFF. The CDR3 DNA sequence: TGCAGCGTTGACTGCGACAGGGGGAGCCCCGAACGAGGAAACACTGAAGCTTTCTTT. The gene calls are TRBV29-1 and TRBJ1-1, with 9 bases identical to TRBD1. V lost 3 bases to trimming and J lost 2 bases; unmatched junction nucleotides: 19. The CDR3 spans 19 residues. Germline-derived CDR1 and CDR2 are SQVTM and ANQGSEA. Full variable domain (missing parts from reference TRBV29-1 and TRBJ1-1): SAVISQKPSRDICQRGTSLTIQCQVDSQVTMMFWYRQQPGQSLTLIATANQGSEATYESGFVIDKFPISRPNLTFSTLTVSNMSPEDSSIYLCSVDCDRGSPERGNTEAFFGQGTRLTVV.